Below, 3 T cell receptor beta chains from the same sample are listed, as sequenced in a study of cytomegalovirus exposure and HLA in healthy donors. The PCR contained 60 Vbeta and 13 Jbeta primers. The table came from immunoSEQ multiplex PCR; TCRdb's copy has only in-frame clones and leaves some out. The sample carries under 200,000 clones, around 86% recorded once. The sequencing input was PBMCs. These receptors were taken from a human donor in good health.

This clone has just one count. The chain couples TRBV5-1 to TRBJ1-1; perhaps TRBD1 as D (5 bases). This CDR3 contains 13 residues. CDR1 SGHRS and CDR2 YFSETQ come from the germline V gene. Trimming removed 5 bases from V and 4 bases from J, with 12 bases in between. The CDR3 region is CASRRGEVTEAFF. The CDR3 DNA sequence: TGCGCCAGCAGACGAGGGGAGGTCACTGAAGCTTTCTTT.

The J gene is TRBJ1-5, the V gene TRBV7-2; 11 bases are shared with TRBD1. With V trimmed by 5 bases and J by 4 bases, 10 bases remained unmatched. The CDR3 sequence is 17 residues long. The V gene's germline CDR1 is SGHTA and CDR2 FQGNSA. CDR3 residues: CASSQDRTGGRNQPQHF. DNA for the CDR3: TGTGCCAGCAGCCAAGACCGGACAGGGGGCAGGAATCAGCCCCAGCATTTT.

This clone came up a few times. The rearrangement links TRBV7-8 to TRBJ1-4, with 9 bases identical to TRBD1. This CDR3 comprises 14 residues. V was clipped by 4 bases and J by 12 bases; unmatched bases: 9. Germline CDR1 is SGHVS and CDR2 is FQNEAQ. The CDR3, as DNA: TGTGCCAGCAGCTATTCCGGGACAGGGATGGAACTGTTTTTT. Amino acid sequence: CASSYSGTGMELFF.